Listed below are T cell receptor beta chains from one sample, sequenced in a study of CXCR3-negative and CXCR3-positive naive CD8 T cells. Using the 5' RACE reads, TCRdb records one entry per CDR3 protein without DNA. The ten top clones account for approximately 1.5%, within a sample of approximately 83,000 distinct CDR3 sequences. Sequencing was carried out using naive CXCR3- CD8+ T cells from blood. The receptors shown here come from a human donor in good health. Some clones in this sample may be carry-over from other donors' samples. The CDR3 runs from the conserved cysteine through the conserved F or W. Each record gives: J gene, V gene, CDR3 length, CDR3 protein.

TRBJ2-7	TRBV28	13	CASKLAPSYEQYF
TRBJ2-5	TRBV28	15	CASSWDRGPAETQYF
TRBJ2-7	TRBV7-9	20	CASSLARTDRGLPISYEQYF
TRBJ2-3	TRBV3-1	15	CASMASGSGTDTQYF
TRBJ2-7	TRBV5-1	12	CASSWTGYEQYF
TRBJ2-7	TRBV7-6	16	CASSLAEAGFHHEQYF
TRBJ2-7	TRBV28	14	CASSRQTSSYEQYF
TRBJ2-2	TRBV28	20	CASSSGGPGQLGPNTGELFF
TRBJ2-7	TRBV5-8	15	CASSITTGVPYEQYF
TRBJ2-3	TRBV7-9	17	CASSLGETGGGEDTQYF
TRBJ2-1	TRBV7-9	19	CASSFPPTSGRALGNEQFF
TRBJ1-2	TRBV20-1	13	CSAGWKGWDGYTF
TRBJ2-1	TRBV28	15	CASSALAAAGDEQFF
TRBJ1-1	TRBV4-2	16	CASSRTSQGIGTEAFF
TRBJ1-5	TRBV7-9	15	CASSGSDRGKQPQHF
TRBJ2-1	TRBV7-9	15	CASSPGLAGVLEQFF
TRBJ2-7	TRBV19	16	CATRGTGPGGVYEQYF
TRBJ2-1	TRBV29-1	14	CSVQLAGAPNEQFF
TRBJ1-5	TRBV3-1	15	CASSQKTGAGQPQHF
TRBJ2-7	TRBV5-6	16	CASSLVVGTRTYEQYF
TRBJ2-2	TRBV28	13	CASNPGNTGELFF
TRBJ2-1	TRBV15	17	CATSSSQSGRHYNEQFF
TRBJ2-1	TRBV29-1	14	CSVGGTVNYNEQFF
TRBJ2-5	TRBV20-1	14	CSARVGGAQETQYF
TRBJ2-2	TRBV14	15	CASSQDTRDTGELFF
TRBJ2-5	TRBV7-9	14	CASSSPGAQETQYF
TRBJ2-7	TRBV7-9	13	CASSPTGYYEQYF
TRBJ1-4	TRBV4-1	19	CASSQDSGGVRPTNEKLFF
TRBJ1-2	TRBV18	14	CASSPQSGDYGYTF
TRBJ2-7	TRBV29-1	13	CSVEAREGYEQYF
TRBJ2-1	TRBV7-3	14	CASSLRAGLNEQFF
TRBJ2-1	TRBV6-5	15	CASSYRLAGGGEQFF
TRBJ2-5	TRBV4-1	15	CASSALGSGQETQYF
TRBJ2-7	TRBV6-5	13	CASLGTGPYEQYF
TRBJ2-3	TRBV7-9	14	CASSFAGDTDTQYF
TRBJ1-1	TRBV10-3	12	CAISDWNTEAFF
TRBJ2-7	TRBV12-3/TRBV12-4	14	CASSLWQREYEQYF
TRBJ1-1	TRBV14	16	CASSQDWGVGNTEAFF
TRBJ1-5	TRBV12-3/TRBV12-4	17	CASSLEGGVRANQPQHF